This TCR beta chain comes out of a study of T-cell memory formation after mild COVID-19. In this sample, this clonotype turned up many times. The target antigen is unknown. Study-wide results and limits: Among clones peaking at day 37 in the second wave, SARS-CoV-2 specificity remained unconfirmed. In pre-infection memory, a portion of responding clones appeared, which suggested that cross-reactive memory joined.

TCR alpha and TCR beta cDNA libraries carrying sample barcodes and UMIs came from 5'RACE with constant-segment primers. TCRdb reprocessed the 5' RACE reads with MiXCR, giving one entry per CDR3 protein. Of fewer than 90,000 distinct CDR3 sequences in the sample, about 14% are singletons; the top ten hold 31%. CDR3 length: 15 residues. The V segment lost 5 bases and the J segment 0 bases; nucleotides outside the gene matches: 5. This TCR came from an adult woman who had mild COVID-19 (a few samples of this study predate the infection). Cell type and time point are not known. The gene calls are TRBV12-3 or TRBV12-4 and TRBJ2-7, with TRBD2 matching 9 bases. The sample comprised PBMCs or a T cell subset sorted from them (not recorded which). The CDR3 nucleotides are TGTGCCAGCAGTCCAATAGCGGGGGACTCCTACGAGCAGTACTTC. Amino acid sequence: CASSPIAGDSYEQYF.